This record looks at one TCR beta chain sequence and its context. Its antigen is undetermined. Use of 60 Vbeta and 13 Jbeta primers characterized the PCR. Profiled with immunoSEQ multiplex PCR; TCRdb holds only in-frame clones, not every one. In the table there are some 120,000 clones, 70% to 80% of which are singletons. This record comes from a study of cytomegalovirus exposure and HLA in healthy donors. Study as a whole: There were 100 million to 120 million unique TCR beta sequences, drawn from around 180 million T cells, in an earlier analysis. General study findings and limits: TRBV6-2, TRBV6-3 and some other V segments were excluded as indistinguishable. From TCR beta sequences, most subjects' HLA-A and HLA-B alleles were reportedly predicted accurately. Across HLA loci, a later analysis found differing TCR association rates, with DRB1 most and HLA-C fewest.

Germline values: CDR1 ENHRY, CDR2 SYGVKD. The CDR3 loop spans 17 amino acids. J was trimmed by 0 bases and V by 11 bases; bases with no gene match: 10. Sequenced: PBMCs. The sequence was collected from a man aged 25 to 40 in good health and CMV-seronegative. The chain uses TRBV10-3 and TRBJ2-1; 13 nucleotides line up with TRBD2. CDR3 sequence: CASLPRTSGSSYNEQFF. DNA for the CDR3: TGTGCCTCCCTCCCCCGGACTAGCGGGAGCTCCTACAATGAGCAGTTCTTC.